The source of this TCR beta chain is a study of radiation and T cells in renal cell carcinoma. Assay used: immunoSEQ multiplex PCR; TCRdb lists only in-frame clones, some missing. The profile shows approximately 150,000 clones, roughly 85% of them singletons. The sample's time point: baseline pretreatment blood. Stated treatment: 15 Gy SBRT to primary tumor, nephrectomy 4 weeks later. Only one count was recorded for this clone. V lost 7 bases to trimming and J lost 7 bases, with 7 bases between them. Germline loops: CDR1 SNHLY, CDR2 FYNNEI. The CDR3 loop spans 10 amino acids. The V gene is TRBV2, the J gene TRBJ1-1; D ambiguous. This receptor was obtained from a woman aged 50 to 60 with renal cell carcinoma. Source: blood, taken from a patient whose treatment included radiotherapy and nephrectomy. The CDR3 nucleotides read TGTGCCAGCAAATCCGGTGAAGCTTTCTTT. The encoded protein is CASKSGEAFF.